This T cell receptor beta chain was recorded in a study of blood T cell repertoires in COVID-19. Study-level background: COVID-19 samples from acute and convalescent phases originated in the United States, Italy and Spain. Nucleic acid was either cDNA or gDNA, and it came from T cells, B-cell-depleted T cells, or PBMCs.

Only in-frame clones appear in the TCRdb table, and some are missing; sequencing was by immunoSEQ multiplex PCR. The repertoire holds about 210,000 clones, with about 80% as singletons. One Seattle source followed patients from active infection through their disease course. The J segment lost 8 bases and the V segment lost 0 bases, leaving 6 bases of the junction unmatched. The CDR3 has 14 amino acids. From germline, CDR1 is SGHRS and CDR2 YFSETQ. V usage is TRBV5-1 and J usage is TRBJ1-2, with 8 nucleotides matching TRBD1. Sequencing was done on a sample of peripheral blood. The receptor's source is a woman aged 60-70 years with COVID-19, enrolled during active disease. CDR3 protein: CASSLAGQGFGYTF. DNA of the CDR3: TGCGCCAGCAGCTTGGCAGGACAGGGCTTCGGCTACACCTTC.